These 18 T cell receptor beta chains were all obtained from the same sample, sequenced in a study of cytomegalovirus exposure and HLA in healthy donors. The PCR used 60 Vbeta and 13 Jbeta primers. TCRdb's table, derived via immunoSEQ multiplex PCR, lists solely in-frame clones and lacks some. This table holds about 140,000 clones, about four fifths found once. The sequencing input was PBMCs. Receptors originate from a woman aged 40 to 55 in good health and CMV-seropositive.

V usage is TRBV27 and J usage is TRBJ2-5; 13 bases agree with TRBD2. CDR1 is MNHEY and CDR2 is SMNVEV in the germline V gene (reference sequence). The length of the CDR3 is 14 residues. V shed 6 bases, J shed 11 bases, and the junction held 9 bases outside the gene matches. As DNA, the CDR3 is TGTGCCAGCAGAAAAAGCACTAGCGGGAGGGGACAGTACTTC. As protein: CASRKSTSGRGQYF.

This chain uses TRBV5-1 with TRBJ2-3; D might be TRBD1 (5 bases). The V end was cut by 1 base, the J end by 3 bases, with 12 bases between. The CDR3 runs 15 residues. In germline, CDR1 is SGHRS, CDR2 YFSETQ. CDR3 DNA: TGCGCCAGCAGCTTGTGGGGCTTACCGACAGATACGCAGTATTTT. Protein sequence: CASSLWGLPTDTQYF.

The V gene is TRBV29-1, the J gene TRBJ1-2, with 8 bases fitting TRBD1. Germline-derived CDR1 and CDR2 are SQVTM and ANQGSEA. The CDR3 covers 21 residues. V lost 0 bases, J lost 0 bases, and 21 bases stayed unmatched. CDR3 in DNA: TGCAGCGTTGAAGAAGATAGGGACAGGATGAATCCGGCGCGGGCTAACTATGGCTACACCTTC. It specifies CSVEEDRDRMNPARANYGYTF.

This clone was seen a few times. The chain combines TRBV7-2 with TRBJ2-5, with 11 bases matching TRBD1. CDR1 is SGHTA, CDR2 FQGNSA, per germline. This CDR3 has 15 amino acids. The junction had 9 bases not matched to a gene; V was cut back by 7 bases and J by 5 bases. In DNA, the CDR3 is TGTGCCAGCACCCTCGGGACAGGGGGTGTGGAGACCCAGTACTTC. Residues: CASTLGTGGVETQYF.

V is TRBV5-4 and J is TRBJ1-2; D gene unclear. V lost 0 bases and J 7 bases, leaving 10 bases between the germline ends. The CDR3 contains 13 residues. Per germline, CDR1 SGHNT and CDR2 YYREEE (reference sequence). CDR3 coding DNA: TGTGCCAGCAGCTTGGGGGCAGGTTTTGGCTACACCTTC. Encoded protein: CASSLGAGFGYTF. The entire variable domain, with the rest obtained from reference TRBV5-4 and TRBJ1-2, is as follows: ETGVTQSPTHLIKTRGQQVTLRCSSQSGHNTVSWYQQALGQGPQFIFQYYREEENGRGNFPPRFSGLQFPNYSSELNVNALELDDSALYLCASSLGAGFGYTFGSGTRLTVV.

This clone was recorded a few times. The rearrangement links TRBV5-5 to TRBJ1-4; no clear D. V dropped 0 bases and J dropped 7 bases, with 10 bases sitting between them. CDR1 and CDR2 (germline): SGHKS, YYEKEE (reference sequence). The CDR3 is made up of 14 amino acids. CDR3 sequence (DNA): TGTGCCAGCAGCTTGGCATCAGTTGGTGAAAAACTGTTTTTT. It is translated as CASSLASVGEKLFF.

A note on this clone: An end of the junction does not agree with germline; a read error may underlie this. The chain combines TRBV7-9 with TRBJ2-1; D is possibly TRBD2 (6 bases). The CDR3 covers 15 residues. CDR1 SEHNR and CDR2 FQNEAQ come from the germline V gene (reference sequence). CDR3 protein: CSSSFRTGAENEQFF. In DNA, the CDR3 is TGTTCCAGCAGCTTCAGAACGGGAGCAGAAAATGAGCAGTTCTTC. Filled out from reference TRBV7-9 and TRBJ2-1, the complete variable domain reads DTGVSQNPRHKITKRGQNVTFRCDPISEHNRLYWYRQTLGQGPEFLTYFQNEAQLEKSRLLSDRFSAERPKGSFSTLEIQRTEQGDSAMYLCSSSFRTGAENEQFFGPGTRLTVL.

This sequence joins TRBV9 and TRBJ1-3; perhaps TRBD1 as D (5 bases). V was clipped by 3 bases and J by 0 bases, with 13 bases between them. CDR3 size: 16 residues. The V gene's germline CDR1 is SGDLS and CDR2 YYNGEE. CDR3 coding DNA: TGTGCCAGCAGCGCCGGACTGGGACTCTCTGGAAACACCATATATTTT. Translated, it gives CASSAGLGLSGNTIYF.

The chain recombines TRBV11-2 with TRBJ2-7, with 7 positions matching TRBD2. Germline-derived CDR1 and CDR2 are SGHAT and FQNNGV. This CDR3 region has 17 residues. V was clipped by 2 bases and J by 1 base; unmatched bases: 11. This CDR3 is CASSLRGLGGVSYEQYF. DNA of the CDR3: TGTGCCAGCAGCTTACGTGGATTGGGGGGGGTTTCCTACGAGCAGTACTTC.

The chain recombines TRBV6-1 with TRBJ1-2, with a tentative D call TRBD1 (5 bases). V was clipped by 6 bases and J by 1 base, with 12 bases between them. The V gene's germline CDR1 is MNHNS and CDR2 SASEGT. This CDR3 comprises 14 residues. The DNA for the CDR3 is TGTGCCAGCAGGACAGAGCCCCGTAACTATGGCTACACCTTC. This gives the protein CASRTEPRNYGYTF.

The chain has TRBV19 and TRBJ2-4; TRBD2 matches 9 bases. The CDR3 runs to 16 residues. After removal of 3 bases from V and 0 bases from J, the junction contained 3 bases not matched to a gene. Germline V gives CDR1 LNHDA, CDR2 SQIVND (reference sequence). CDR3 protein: CASSMPSGVAKNIQYF. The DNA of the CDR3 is TGTGCCAGTAGTATGCCTAGCGGGGTAGCCAAAAACATTCAGTACTTC.

The DNA of the CDR3 is TGTGCCAGTAGTCGGGGGGACAGGGGCACCAAAGAGACCCAGTACTTC. It codes for CASSRGDRGTKETQYF. This rearrangement joins TRBV19 to TRBJ2-5; 10 bases fit TRBD1. J was trimmed by 3 bases and V by 5 bases; bases with no gene match: 9. Germline V lookup: CDR1 LNHDA, CDR2 SQIVND (reference sequence). CDR3 length: 16 residues.

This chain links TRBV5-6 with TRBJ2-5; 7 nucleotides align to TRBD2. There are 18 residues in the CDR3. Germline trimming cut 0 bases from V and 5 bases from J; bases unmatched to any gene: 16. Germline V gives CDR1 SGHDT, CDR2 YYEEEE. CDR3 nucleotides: TGTGCCAGCAGCTTGGGTCTAGCGGTGATCCTGTCCCAGGAGACCCAGTACTTC. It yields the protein CASSLGLAVILSQETQYF.

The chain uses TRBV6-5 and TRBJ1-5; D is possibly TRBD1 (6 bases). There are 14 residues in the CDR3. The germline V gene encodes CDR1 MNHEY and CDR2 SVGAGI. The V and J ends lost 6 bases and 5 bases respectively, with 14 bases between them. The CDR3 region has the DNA TGTGCCAGCAGAAAGGGGGTCGGAGATCAGCCCCAGCATTTT. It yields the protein CASRKGVGDQPQHF.

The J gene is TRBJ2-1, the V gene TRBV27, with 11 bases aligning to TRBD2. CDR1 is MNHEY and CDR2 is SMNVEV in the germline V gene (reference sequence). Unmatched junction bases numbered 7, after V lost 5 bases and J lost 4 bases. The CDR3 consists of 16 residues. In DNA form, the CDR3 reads TGTGCCAGCAGTCCAACCGGGACTAGCGGATACAATGAGCAGTTCTTC. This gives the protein CASSPTGTSGYNEQFF.

Here the CDR3 DNA reads TGTGCCAGCAGCTTAAACTCAGCGGGAGGGCCCTACGAGCAGTACTTC. Encoded protein: CASSLNSAGGPYEQYF. The J gene is TRBJ2-7, the V gene TRBV7-2; TRBD2 matches at 10 bases. The CDR3 has 16 amino acids. CDR1 SGHTA and CDR2 FQGNSA come from the germline V gene. V shed 2 bases and J 2 bases; nucleotides not matched to a gene: 6.

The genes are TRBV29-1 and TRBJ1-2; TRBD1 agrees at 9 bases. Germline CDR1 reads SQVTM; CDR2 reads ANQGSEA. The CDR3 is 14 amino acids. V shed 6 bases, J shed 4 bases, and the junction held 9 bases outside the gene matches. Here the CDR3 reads CSVTTGQGSYGYTF. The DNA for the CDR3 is TGCAGCGTGACAACTGGACAGGGGTCCTATGGCTACACCTTC.

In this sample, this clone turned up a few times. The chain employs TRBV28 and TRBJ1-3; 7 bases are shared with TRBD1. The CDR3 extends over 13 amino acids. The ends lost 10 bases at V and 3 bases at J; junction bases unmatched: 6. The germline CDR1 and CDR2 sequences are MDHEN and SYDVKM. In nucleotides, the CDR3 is TGTGCCACCGTGGACAGGATTGGAAACACCATATATTTT. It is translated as CATVDRIGNTIYF.